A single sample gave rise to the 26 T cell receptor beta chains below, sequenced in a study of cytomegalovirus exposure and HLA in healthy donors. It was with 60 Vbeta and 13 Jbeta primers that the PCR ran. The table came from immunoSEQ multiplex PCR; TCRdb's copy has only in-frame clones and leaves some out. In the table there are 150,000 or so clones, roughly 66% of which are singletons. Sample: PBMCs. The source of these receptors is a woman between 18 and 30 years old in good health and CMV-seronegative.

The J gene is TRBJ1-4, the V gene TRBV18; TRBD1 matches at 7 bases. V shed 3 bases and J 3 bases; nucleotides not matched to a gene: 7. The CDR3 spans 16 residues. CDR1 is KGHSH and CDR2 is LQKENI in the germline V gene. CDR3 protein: CASSPRRQGANEKLFF. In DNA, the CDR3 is TGTGCCAGCTCACCGAGGCGACAGGGCGCTAATGAAAAACTGTTTTTT.

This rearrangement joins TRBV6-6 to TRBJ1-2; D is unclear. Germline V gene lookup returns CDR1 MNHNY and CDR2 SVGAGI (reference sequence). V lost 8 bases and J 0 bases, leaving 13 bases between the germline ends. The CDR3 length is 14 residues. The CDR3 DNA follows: TGTGCCAGCGCTCGGGAAGACTCTAACTATGGCTACACCTTC. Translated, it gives CASAREDSNYGYTF.

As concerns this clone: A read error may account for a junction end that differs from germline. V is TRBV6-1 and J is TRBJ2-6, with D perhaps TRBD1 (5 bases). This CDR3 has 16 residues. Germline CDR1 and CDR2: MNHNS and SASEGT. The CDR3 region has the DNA TGTGCCAGCAGTGAACAGGCCAGCTCTGGGGCCAACGGCCTGACTTTC. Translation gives CASSEQASSGANGLTF.

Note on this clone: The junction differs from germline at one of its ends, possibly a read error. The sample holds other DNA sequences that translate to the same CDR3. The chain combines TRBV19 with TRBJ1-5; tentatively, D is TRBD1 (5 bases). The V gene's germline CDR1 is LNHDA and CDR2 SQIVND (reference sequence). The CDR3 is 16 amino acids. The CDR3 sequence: CASSGRATLSNQPQHF. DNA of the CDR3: TGCGCCAGTTCTGGCAGGGCAACTCTTAGCAATCAGCCCCAGCATTTT. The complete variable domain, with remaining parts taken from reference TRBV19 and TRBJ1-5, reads DGGITQSPKYLFRKEGQNVTLSCEQNLNHDAMYWYRQDPGQGLRLIYYSQIVNDFQKGDIAEGYSVSREKKESFPLTVTSAQKNPTAFYLCASSGRATLSNQPQHFGDGTRLSIL.

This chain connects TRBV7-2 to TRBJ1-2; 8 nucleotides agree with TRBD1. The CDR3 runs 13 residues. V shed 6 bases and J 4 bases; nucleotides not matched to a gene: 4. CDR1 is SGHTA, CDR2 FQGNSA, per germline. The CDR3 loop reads CASRSGTGYGYTF. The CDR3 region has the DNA TGTGCCAGCAGATCCGGGACAGGCTATGGCTACACCTTC.

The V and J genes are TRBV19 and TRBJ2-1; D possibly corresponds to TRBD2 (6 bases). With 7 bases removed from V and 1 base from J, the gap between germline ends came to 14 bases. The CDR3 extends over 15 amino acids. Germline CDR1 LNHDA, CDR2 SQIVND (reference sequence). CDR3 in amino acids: CASMRWGDSYNEQFF. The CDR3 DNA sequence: TGTGCCAGTATGAGGTGGGGGGATTCCTACAATGAGCAGTTCTTC.

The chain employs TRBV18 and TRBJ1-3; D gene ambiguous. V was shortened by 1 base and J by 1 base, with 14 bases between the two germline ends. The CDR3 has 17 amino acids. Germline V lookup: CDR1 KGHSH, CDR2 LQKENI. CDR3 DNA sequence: TGTGCCAGCTCACCACTAGCAGGACTAATATCTGGAAACACCATATATTTT. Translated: CASSPLAGLISGNTIYF.

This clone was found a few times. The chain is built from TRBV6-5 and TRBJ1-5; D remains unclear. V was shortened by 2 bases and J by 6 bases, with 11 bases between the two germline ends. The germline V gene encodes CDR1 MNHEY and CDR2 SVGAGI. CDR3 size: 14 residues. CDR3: CASSYAGHTQPQHF. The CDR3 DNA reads TGTGCCAGCAGTTACGCTGGCCATACTCAGCCCCAGCATTTT.

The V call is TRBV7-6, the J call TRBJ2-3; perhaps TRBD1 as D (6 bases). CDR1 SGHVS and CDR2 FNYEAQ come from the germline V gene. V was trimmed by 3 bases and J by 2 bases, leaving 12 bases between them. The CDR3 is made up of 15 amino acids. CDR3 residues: CASSLLDRLTDTQYF. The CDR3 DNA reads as TGTGCCAGCAGCTTGCTGGACAGACTCACAGATACGCAGTATTTT.

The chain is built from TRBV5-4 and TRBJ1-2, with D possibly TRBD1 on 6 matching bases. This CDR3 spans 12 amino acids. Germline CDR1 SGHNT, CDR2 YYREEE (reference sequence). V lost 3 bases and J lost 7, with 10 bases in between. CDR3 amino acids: CASSSQGRGYTF. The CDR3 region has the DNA TGTGCCAGCAGCTCACAGGGCCGTGGCTACACCTTC.

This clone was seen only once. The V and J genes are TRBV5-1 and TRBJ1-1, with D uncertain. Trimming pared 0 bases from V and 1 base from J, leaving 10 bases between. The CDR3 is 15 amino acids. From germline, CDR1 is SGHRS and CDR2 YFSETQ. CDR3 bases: TGCGCCAGCAGCTTGGAAGTTAGCCGGAACACTGAAGCTTTCTTT. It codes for CASSLEVSRNTEAFF.

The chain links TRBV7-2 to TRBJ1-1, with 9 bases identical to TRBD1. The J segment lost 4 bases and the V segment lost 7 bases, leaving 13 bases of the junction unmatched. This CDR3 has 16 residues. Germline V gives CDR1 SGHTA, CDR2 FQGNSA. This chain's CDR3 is CASTPGQGAWFTEAFF. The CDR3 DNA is TGTGCCAGCACCCCGGGACAGGGAGCGTGGTTCACTGAAGCTTTCTTT.

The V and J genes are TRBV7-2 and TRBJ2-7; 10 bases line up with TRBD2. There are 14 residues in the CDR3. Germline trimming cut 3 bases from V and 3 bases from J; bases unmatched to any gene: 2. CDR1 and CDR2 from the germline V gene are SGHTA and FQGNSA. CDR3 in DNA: TGTGCCAGCAGCTTCAGCGGGGGGGGCTACGAGCAGTACTTC. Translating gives CASSFSGGGYEQYF.

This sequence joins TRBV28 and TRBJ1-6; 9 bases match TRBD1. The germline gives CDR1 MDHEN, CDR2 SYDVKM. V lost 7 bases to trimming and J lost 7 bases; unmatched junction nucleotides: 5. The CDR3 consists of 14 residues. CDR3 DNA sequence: TGTGCCAGCAAGACAGGGGGTGGGAATTCACCCCTCCACTTT. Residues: CASKTGGGNSPLHF.

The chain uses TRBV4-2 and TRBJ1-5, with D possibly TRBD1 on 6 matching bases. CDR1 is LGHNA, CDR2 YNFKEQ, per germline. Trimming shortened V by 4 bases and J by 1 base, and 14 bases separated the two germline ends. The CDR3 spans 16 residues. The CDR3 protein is CASSPATGLSNQPQHF. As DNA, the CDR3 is TGTGCCAGCAGCCCCGCGACAGGTCTGAGCAATCAGCCCCAGCATTTT.

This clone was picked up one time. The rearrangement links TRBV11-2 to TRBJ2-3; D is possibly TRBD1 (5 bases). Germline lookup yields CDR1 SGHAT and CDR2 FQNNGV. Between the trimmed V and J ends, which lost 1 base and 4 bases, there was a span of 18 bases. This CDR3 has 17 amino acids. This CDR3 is CASSLGYRAGWADTQYF. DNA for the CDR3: TGTGCCAGCAGCTTAGGGTATCGGGCAGGGTGGGCAGATACGCAGTATTTT.

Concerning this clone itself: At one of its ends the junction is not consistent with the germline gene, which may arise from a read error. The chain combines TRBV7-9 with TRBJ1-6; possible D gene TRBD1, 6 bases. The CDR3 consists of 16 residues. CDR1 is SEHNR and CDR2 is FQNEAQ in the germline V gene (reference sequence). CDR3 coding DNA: TGTGCCAGCAGCAGAGACAGGTCCGATACATATTCACCCCCCCACTTT. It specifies CASSRDRSDTYSPPHF. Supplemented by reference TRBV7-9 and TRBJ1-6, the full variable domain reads DTGVSQNPRHKITKRGQNVTFRCDPISEHNRLYWYRQTLGQGPEFLTYFQNEAQLEKSRLLSDRFSAERPKGSFSTLEIQRTEQGDSAMYLCASSRDRSDTYSPPHFGNGTRLTVT.

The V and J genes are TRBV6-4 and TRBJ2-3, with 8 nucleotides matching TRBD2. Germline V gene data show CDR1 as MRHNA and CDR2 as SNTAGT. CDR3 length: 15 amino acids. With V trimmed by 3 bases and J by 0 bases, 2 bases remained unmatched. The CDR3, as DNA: TGTGCCAGCAGTGAGGCTAGCGGGAGCACAGATACGCAGTATTTT. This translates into CASSEASGSTDTQYF.

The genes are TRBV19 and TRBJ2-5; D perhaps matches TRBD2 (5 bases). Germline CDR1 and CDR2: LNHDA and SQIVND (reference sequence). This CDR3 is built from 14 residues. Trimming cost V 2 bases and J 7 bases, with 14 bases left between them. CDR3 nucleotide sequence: TGTGCCAGTAGTATAACCGGGGTCGGAGGGACCCAGTACTTC. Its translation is CASSITGVGGTQYF.

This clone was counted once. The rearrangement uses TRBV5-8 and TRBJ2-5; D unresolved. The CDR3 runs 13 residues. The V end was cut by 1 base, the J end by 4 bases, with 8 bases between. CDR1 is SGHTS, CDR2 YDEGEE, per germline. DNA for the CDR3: TGTGCCAGCAGCTTGCCTATCCGAGAGACCCAGTACTTC. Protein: CASSLPIRETQYF.

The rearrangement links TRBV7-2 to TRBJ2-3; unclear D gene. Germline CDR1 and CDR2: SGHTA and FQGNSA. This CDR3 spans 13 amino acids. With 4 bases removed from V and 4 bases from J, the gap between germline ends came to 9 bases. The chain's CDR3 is CASSSLRADTQYF. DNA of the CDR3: TGTGCCAGCAGCTCCCTCCGAGCAGATACGCAGTATTTT.

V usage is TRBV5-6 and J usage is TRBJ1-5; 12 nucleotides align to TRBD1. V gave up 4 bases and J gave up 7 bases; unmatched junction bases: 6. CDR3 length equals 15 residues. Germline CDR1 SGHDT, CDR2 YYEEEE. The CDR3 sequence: CASSIGTGGRQPQHF. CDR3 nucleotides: TGTGCCAGCAGCATCGGGACAGGGGGCAGGCAGCCCCAGCATTTT.

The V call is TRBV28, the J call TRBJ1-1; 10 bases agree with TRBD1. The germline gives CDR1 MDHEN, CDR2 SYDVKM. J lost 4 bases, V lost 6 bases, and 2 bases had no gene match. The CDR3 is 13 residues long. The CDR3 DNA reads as TGTGCCAGCAGACGACAGGGGGCCACTGAAGCTTTCTTT. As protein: CASRRQGATEAFF.

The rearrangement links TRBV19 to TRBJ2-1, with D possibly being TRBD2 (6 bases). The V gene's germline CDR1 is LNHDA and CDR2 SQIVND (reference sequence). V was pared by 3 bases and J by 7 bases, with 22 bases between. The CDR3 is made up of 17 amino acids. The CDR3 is CASSIPSSGGIINEQFF. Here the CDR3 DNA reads TGTGCCAGTAGTATCCCCTCCTCCGGCGGGATCATTAATGAGCAGTTCTTC.

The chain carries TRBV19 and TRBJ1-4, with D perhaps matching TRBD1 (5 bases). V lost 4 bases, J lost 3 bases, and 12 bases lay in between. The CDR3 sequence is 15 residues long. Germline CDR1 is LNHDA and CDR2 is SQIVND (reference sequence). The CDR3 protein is CASSTAGPANEKLFF. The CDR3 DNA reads TGTGCCAGTAGTACAGCAGGGCCGGCTAATGAAAAACTGTTTTTT.

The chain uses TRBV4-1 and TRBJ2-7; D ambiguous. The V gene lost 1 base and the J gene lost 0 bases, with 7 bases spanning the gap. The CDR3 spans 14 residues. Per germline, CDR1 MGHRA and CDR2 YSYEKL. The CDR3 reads CASSQVRSSYEQYF. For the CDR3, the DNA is TGCGCCAGCAGCCAAGTAAGGAGCTCCTACGAGCAGTACTTC.